This entry features one TCR beta chain sequence. The ends were cut back, 1 base at V and 6 bases at J, with 10 bases in the middle. The CDR3 is 14 amino acids. CDR1 is MNHEY and CDR2 is SVGEGT in the germline V gene. The data originate from a study of blood T cell repertoires in COVID-19. Overall study context: Specimens from acute and convalescent COVID-19 originated in the United States, Italy and Spain. PBMCs, B-cell-depleted T cells, or T cells were the source of the cDNA or gDNA that made up the material.

In the authors' methods: Estimates of nucleated cell counts were drawn from the amplification of reference gene primers. The data were produced by immunoSEQ multiplex PCR, yet TCRdb's version contains in-frame clones alone and is incomplete. V, J and clone size are those of that table, while D and trimming were read from the DNA. The profile shows about 210,000 clones, about 85% of them singletons. This sequence originates from a man aged 70-80 years with acute or convalescent COVID-19. Material for sequencing was peripheral blood. The chain uses TRBV6-2 or TRBV6-3 and TRBJ1-5; D may be TRBD1 (6 bases). The CDR3 loop is CASSYWGQSQPQHF. The CDR3 bases are TGTGCCAGCAGTTACTGGGGGCAGAGTCAGCCCCAGCATTTT.